These T cell receptor beta chains were read from a single sample in a study of blood T cell repertoires in COVID-19. Assay: immunoSEQ multiplex PCR; the TCRdb copy retains only in-frame clones and omits some. Of roughly 190,000 clones in the sample, roughly 82% were seen once. The sequenced sample consisted of peripheral blood. These receptors were collected from a woman aged 60-75 years with COVID-19, enrolled during active disease. Both conserved end residues are part of each CDR3. The order of the fields is J gene, V gene, D gene, CDR3 length, clone size, CDR3 protein, CDR3 DNA. The D gene is left open where the match is weak. Not every row has a clone size; where given, it reads once, few, many or a size class.

>TRBJ2-7|TRBV28|.|15|.
CASSLSTGGAGEQYF
TGTGCCAGCAGTTTATCCACTGGGGGGGCGGGCGAGCAGTACTTC
>TRBJ2-3|TRBV7-3|TRBD2|15|.
CASSSGLAATDTQYF
TGTGCCAGCAGCTCTGGACTAGCGGCCACAGATACGCAGTATTTT
>TRBJ2-7|TRBV21-1|.|17|.
CASSMRGPPGTAYEQYF
TGTGCCAGCAGCATGAGGGGCCCTCCCGGGACAGCTTACGAGCAGTACTTC
>TRBJ2-3|TRBV7-3|TRBD2|15|.
CASSLAGGPADTQYF
TGTGCCAGCAGCCTTGCGGGGGGGCCCGCAGATACGCAGTATTTT
>TRBJ1-2|TRBV10-3|.|13|.
CAIYEEAYYGYTF
TGTGCCATCTATGAGGAGGCCTACTATGGCTACACCTTC
>TRBJ2-2|TRBV7-9|TRBD1|15|few
CASSHRDRDTGELFF
TGTGCCAGCAGCCACCGGGACAGGGACACCGGGGAGCTGTTTTTT
>TRBJ1-6|TRBV27|TRBD1|17|few
CASSPTRQDRADSPLHF
TGTGCCAGCAGCCCAACACGCCAGGACAGGGCCGATTCACCCCTCCACTTT
>TRBJ2-1|TRBV24-1|.|13|.
CATSDLHVMRQFF
TGTGCCACCAGTGACCTCCATGTCATGAGGCAGTTCTTC
>TRBJ1-4|TRBV19|.|17|.
CASRLSARGGRGEKLFF
TGTGCCAGTAGGTTATCGGCCAGGGGCGGTCGGGGCGAAAAACTGTTTTTT
>TRBJ2-5|TRBV4-2|.|14|many
CASSLTSREETQYF
TGTGCCAGCAGCCTGACCTCCCGGGAGGAGACCCAGTACTTC
>TRBJ1-5|TRBV28|.|14|.
CASSQAISNQPQHF
TGTGCCAGCAGCCAGGCAATTAGCAATCAGCCCCAGCATTTT
>TRBJ1-2|TRBV4-1|TRBD1|18|.
CASSQDQIRDRFIYGYTF
TGCGCCAGCAGCCAAGATCAGATCAGGGACAGGTTTATCTATGGCTACACCTTC
>TRBJ1-4|TRBV6-5|.|13|.
CASSLLGGGQLFF
TGTGCCAGCAGCCTTTTAGGAGGCGGGCAGCTGTTTTTT